What follows describes a single T cell receptor beta chain. The repertoire was sequenced with immunoSEQ multiplex PCR; TCRdb's copy has only in-frame clones and lacks some. The sample lists 120,000 to 150,000 clones; around four fifths were seen once. The data stem from a study of blood T cell repertoires in COVID-19. At the level of the study: Acute and convalescent COVID-19 samples came from the United States, Italy and Spain.

Germline lookup yields CDR1 SGHKS and CDR2 YYEKEE (reference sequence). The CDR3 loop spans 16 amino acids. V was trimmed by 4 bases and J by 4 bases, leaving 21 bases between them. The sequencing sample was made of peripheral blood. This receptor was identified in a woman aged 35 to 49 with active or convalescent COVID-19. The chain combines TRBV5-5 with TRBJ2-7; a possible D gene is TRBD1 (5 bases). This CDR3 is CASSPQGVWRIYEQYF. Written as DNA, the CDR3 is TGTGCCAGCAGCCCCCAGGGTGTTTGGCGTATTTACGAGCAGTACTTC.